Below, 29 T cell receptor beta chains from the same sample are listed, as sequenced in a study of T cells in women clearing cervical HPV infection. Here immunoSEQ multiplex PCR was the method, and the copy in TCRdb shows in-frame clones only, minus some. The specimen's table records about 23,000 clones. Sequencing was performed on blood buffy coat. All receptors derive from a woman between 18 and 70 years old with a cervical HPV16 infection that either progressed to CIN3+ or cleared (not recorded which).

A note on this clone: The observed sequence ends 3 residues before the CDR3 terminus, with the missing tail filled in from the germline J gene. V and J are TRBV5-1 and TRBJ2-7; tentatively, D is TRBD2 (5 bases). This CDR3 is built from 12 residues. Germline V gene lookup returns CDR1 SGHRS and CDR2 YFSETQ. V dropped 6 bases and J dropped 6 bases, with 13 bases sitting between them. CDR3: CASNRETSEQYF. The sequenced part of the CDR3 DNA is TGCGCCAGCAATCGCGAAACTAGCGAG. Based on the CDR3 plus reference TRBV5-1 and TRBJ2-7, the full variable domain is KAGVTQTPRYLIKTRGQQVTLSCSPISGHRSVSWYQQTPGQGLQFLFEYFSETQRNKGNFPGRFSGRQFSNSRSEMNVSTLELGDSALYLCASNRETSEQYFGPGTRLTVT.

Of note for this clone: The CDR3 is cut off 3 residues early in the read; its end comes from the germline J gene. J is TRBJ1-4 and V is TRBV7-2; D gene uncertain. Germline assignment: CDR1 SGHTA and CDR2 FQGNSA. CDR3 length: 15 residues. V lost 1 base, J lost 2 bases, and 8 bases lay in between. Partial CDR3 DNA: TGTGCCAGCAGCTTAGTGGGTAGCACTAATGAAAAA. Its translation is CASSLVGSTNEK. The full CDR3 protein reads CASSLVGSTNEKLFF.

With respect to this clone: Read sequence stops 3 residues before the CDR3 end, and the germline J gene provides the missing end. The J gene is TRBJ2-1, the V gene TRBV20-1; 7 bases are shared with TRBD2. The CDR3 consists of 12 residues. Germline loops: CDR1 DFQATT, CDR2 SNEGSKA (reference sequence). V lost 5 bases to trimming and J lost 8 bases; unmatched junction nucleotides: 6. Partial CDR3 DNA: TGCAGTGCTGCTACTAGCGTGGATGAG. Translation: CSAATSVDE. The entire CDR3 sequence reads CSAATSVDEQFF.

A word on this clone: Sequencing ends 3 residues short of the CDR3 end; the germline J gene provides the rest. V usage is TRBV20-1 and J usage is TRBJ2-1; no reliable D call. CDR3 length: 13 residues. Looked up from germline, CDR1 is DFQATT and CDR2 is SNEGSKA (reference sequence). The V end lost 4 bases, the J end lost 1 base, and 8 bases lay between the germline ends. The CDR3 reads CSANYRSYNEQFF. The covered CDR3 bases are TGCAGTGCTAATTACAGATCCTACAATGAG.

Details on this clone: The read stops 3 residues short of the end of the CDR3; the missing end is completed from the germline J gene. The rearrangement uses TRBV7-9 and TRBJ1-2, with unresolved D. From germline, CDR1 is SEHNR and CDR2 FQNEAQ (reference sequence). The length of the CDR3 is 13 residues. CDR3 DNA, as far as it was read: TGTGCCAGCAGCTTTAGGAGCGCAGATACC. Translation: CASSFRSADT. In full, the CDR3 reads CASSFRSADTYTF.

Turning to this clone: Read coverage stops 3 residues before the CDR3 terminus; the germline J gene supplies the remainder. V is TRBV5-1 and J is TRBJ2-3; D is unresolved. V gave up 0 bases and J gave up 4 bases, with 6 bases separating them. CDR3 length: 13 amino acids. The germline CDR1 and CDR2 sequences are SGHRS and YFSETQ. CDR3 amino acids: CASSLVRSDTQYF. The CDR3 bases that were read are TGCGCCAGCAGCTTGGTAAGGTCAGATACG. Drawing the rest from reference TRBV5-1 and TRBJ2-3, the complete variable domain is KAGVTQTPRYLIKTRGQQVTLSCSPISGHRSVSWYQQTPGQGLQFLFEYFSETQRNKGNFPGRFSGRQFSNSRSEMNVSTLELGDSALYLCASSLVRSDTQYFGPGTRLTVL.

Points on this clone: Read coverage stops 3 residues before the CDR3 terminus; the germline J gene supplies the remainder. The chain is built from TRBV7-6 and TRBJ1-2; 8 bases line up with TRBD1. CDR3 length: 15 residues. Germline lookup yields CDR1 SGHVS and CDR2 FNYEAQ. CDR3 sequence reads: CASSLGPTGDNDYTF. CDR3 bases read: TGTGCCAGCAGCTTAGGTCCGACAGGGGACAATGAC.

As regards this clone: Read sequence stops 3 residues before the CDR3 end, and the germline J gene provides the missing end. This sample also contains other DNA sequences that code for the same CDR3. The chain has TRBV19 and TRBJ2-7; 9 bases are a match to TRBD2. Germline CDR1 LNHDA, CDR2 SQIVND (reference sequence). With V trimmed by 6 bases and J by 2 bases, 11 bases remained unmatched. The CDR3 runs 16 residues. The CDR3 spells CASSLIGTSTTYEQYF. The CDR3 bases that were read are TGTGCCAGTAGCCTCATTGGGACTAGCACGACCTACGAG.

With regard to this clone: The read finishes 3 residues shy of the CDR3 end, and the germline J gene is used to complete it. The chain links TRBV5-1 to TRBJ1-6, with D perhaps matching TRBD1 (6 bases). The CDR3 contains 15 residues. V was trimmed by 5 bases and J by 5 bases, leaving 14 bases between them. Germline CDR1 is SGHRS and CDR2 is YFSETQ. CDR3 amino acids: CASRLGGQNNSPLHF. The covered CDR3 bases are TGCGCCAGCAGGTTAGGTGGACAGAATAATTCACCC.

Turning to this clone: The read gets to within 3 residues of the CDR3 end, and the germline J gene fills in the rest. This rearrangement joins TRBV19 to TRBJ1-5; no definite D call. The V and J ends lost 7 bases and 5 bases respectively, with 15 bases between them. There are 14 residues in the CDR3. Germline CDR1 and CDR2: LNHDA and SQIVND (reference sequence). The sequenced CDR3 bases are TGTGCCAGTACGGCGTGGCAGGTCGATCAGCCC. Translating gives CASTAWQVDQP. The whole CDR3 reads CASTAWQVDQPQHF.

CDR3 bases read: TGTGCCAGCAGGGATAGCGGGCCTAGCACAGATACC. The encoded protein is CASRDSGPSTDT. The whole CDR3 reads CASRDSGPSTDTYTF. This sequence joins TRBV6-2 or TRBV6-3 and TRBJ1-2; D call uncertain. The CDR3 end lies 3 residues beyond the end of the read and is filled in from the germline J gene. Germline V lookup: CDR1 MNHEY, CDR2 SVGEGT. This CDR3 spans 15 amino acids.

About this clone itself: The DNA ends 3 residues before the CDR3 does, and the rest of the CDR3 is filled in from the germline J gene. The chain couples TRBV28 to TRBJ1-1, with D maybe TRBD1 (6 bases). CDR1 is MDHEN and CDR2 is SYDVKM in the germline V gene. Trimming stripped 6 bases from V and 6 bases from J, with 14 bases between. The CDR3 consists of 13 residues. The CDR3 sequence: CASRSQGFAEAFF. The covered CDR3 bases are TGTGCCAGCAGGTCACAGGGCTTCGCTGAA.

Comments on this clone: The CDR3 end lies 3 residues beyond the end of the read and is filled in from the germline J gene. This chain connects TRBV19 to TRBJ1-2; no clear D gene. Trimming shortened V by 6 bases and J by 3 bases, and 20 bases separated the two germline ends. From germline, CDR1 is LNHDA and CDR2 SQIVND (reference sequence). This CDR3 spans 16 amino acids. The CDR3 spells CASRESGPSFYYGYTF. CDR3 DNA, as far as it was read: TGTGCCAGTAGGGAGTCAGGTCCCTCGTTTTACTATGGC.

Details on this clone: The read is 3 residues too short to cover the CDR3 end, so that end is filled in from the germline J gene. J is TRBJ2-4 and V is TRBV7-2, with D possibly called TRBD1 or TRBD2 (5 bases each). The CDR3 consists of 13 residues. The V gene's germline CDR1 is SGHTA and CDR2 FQGNSA. The CDR3 spells CASSLGPQRGQYF. CDR3 DNA, as far as it was read: TGTGCCAGCAGCTTAGGTCCGCAGAGGGGT.

A note on this clone: The read terminates 3 residues before the CDR3 end, so the remaining end is supplied by the germline J gene. The rearrangement uses TRBV30 and TRBJ2-6, with 8 positions matching TRBD2. V dropped 5 bases and J dropped 2; count of bases not matched to a gene: 8. In germline, CDR1 is GTSNPN, CDR2 SVGIG (reference sequence). This CDR3 is built from 16 residues. CDR3 DNA, as far as it was read: TGTGCCTGGGGGAGCGGGAGAAATCCTGGGGCCAACGTC. This codes for CAWGSGRNPGANV. The whole CDR3 protein is CAWGSGRNPGANVLTF.

Worth noting for this clone: The read finishes 3 residues shy of the CDR3 end, and the germline J gene is used to complete it. The chain links TRBV7-7 to TRBJ2-5, with TRBD2 matching over 8 bases. J lost 4 bases, V lost 5 bases, and 9 bases had no gene match. There are 15 residues in the CDR3. Germline V gene sequence: CDR1 SSHAT, CDR2 FNYEAQ (reference sequence). The part of the CDR3 DNA that was read is TGTGCCAGCAGCCCCACAGTCCTAGCGGGAGAGACC. Translated: CASSPTVLAGET. The whole CDR3 reads CASSPTVLAGETQYF. Variable domain in full (rest from reference TRBV7-7 and TRBJ2-5): GAGVSQSPRYKVTKRGQDVTLRCDPISSHATLYWYQQALGQGPEFLTYFNYEAQPDKSGLPSDRFSAERPEGSISTLTIQRTEQRDSAMYRCASSPTVLAGETQYFGPGTRLLVL.

Concerning this clone: The CDR3 end falls 3 residues outside the read, so it is completed with the germline J gene. V gene TRBV28 combines with J gene TRBJ2-7; 7 nucleotides match TRBD1. This CDR3 comprises 15 residues. V shed 6 bases, J shed 3 bases, and the junction held 11 bases outside the gene matches. CDR1 and CDR2 (germline): MDHEN, SYDVKM. CDR3 sequence reads: CASRVGTEVFYEQYF. CDR3 DNA, as far as it was read: TGTGCCAGCAGGGTAGGGACAGAGGTTTTCTACGAG.

With regard to this clone: Read data end 3 residues before the CDR3 end; the end is taken from the germline J gene. This chain connects TRBV30 to TRBJ1-5; D gene unclear. The CDR3 consists of 13 residues. Germline V lookup: CDR1 GTSNPN, CDR2 SVGIG (reference sequence). Trimming removed 3 bases from V and 2 bases from J, with 8 bases in between. The CDR3 here is CAWSGTGNQPQHF. CDR3 DNA, as far as it was read: TGTGCCTGGAGCGGTACCGGCAATCAGCCC. The entire variable domain, with the rest obtained from reference TRBV30 and TRBJ1-5, is as follows: SQTIHQWPATLVQPVGSPLSLECTVEGTSNPNLYWYRQAAGRGLQLLFYSVGIGQISSEVPQNLSASRPQDRQFILSSKKLLLSDSGFYLCAWSGTGNQPQHFGDGTRLSIL.

Details on this clone: The read ends 3 residues early relative to the CDR3; the germline J gene fills the gap. The chain links TRBV5-6 to TRBJ1-1; TRBD1 matches at 9 bases. The CDR3 loop spans 15 amino acids. Germline CDR1 SGHDT, CDR2 YYEEEE. J gave up 4 bases and V 0 bases, and 4 bases lay outside the gene matches. CDR3 bases read: TGTGCCAGCAGCTTGGCGACAGGGGGTTTCACTGAA. Its protein is CASSLATGGFTE. The full-length CDR3 reads as CASSLATGGFTEAFF.

This chain's CDR3 is CSATDRLSPDTQYF. Incomplete CDR3 DNA: TGCAGTGCAACCGACAGGTTGTCCCCAGATACG. V is TRBV20-1 and J is TRBJ2-3; maybe TRBD1 (6 bases). The missing CDR3 end, 3 residues past where the read stops, is filled in from the germline J gene. V lost 6 bases and J lost 4, with 17 bases in between. CDR1 DFQATT and CDR2 SNEGSKA come from the germline V gene (reference sequence). The CDR3 is 14 residues long.

Remarks on this clone: Read sequence stops 3 residues before the CDR3 end, and the germline J gene provides the missing end. The chain combines TRBV2 with TRBJ1-5; 8 bases line up with TRBD1. Germline V gene data show CDR1 as SNHLY and CDR2 as FYNNEI. V lost 6 bases and J lost 4; bases outside the gene matches: 8. The CDR3 contains 15 residues. CDR3 DNA (partial): TGTGCCAGCAGGCGGTCTGGACAGGGAAATCAGCCC. Translation: CASRRSGQGNQP. The whole CDR3 sequence is CASRRSGQGNQPQHF.

In the case of this clone: The read terminates 3 residues before the CDR3 end, so the remaining end is supplied by the germline J gene. The chain has TRBV5-1 and TRBJ2-7, with D possibly TRBD2 on 5 matching bases. CDR1 is SGHRS, CDR2 YFSETQ, per germline. V was clipped by 2 bases and J by 3 bases, with 6 bases between them. The CDR3 runs 12 residues. The CDR3 loop reads CASSFGDYEQYF. The sequenced part of the CDR3 DNA is TGCGCCAGCAGCTTCGGGGACTACGAG.

Of note for this clone: The CDR3 goes on 3 residues after the read ends, and that part is filled in from the germline J gene. The genes are TRBV6-2 or TRBV6-3 and TRBJ2-5, with 8 bases that match TRBD1. V was pared by 2 bases and J by 4 bases, with 6 bases of the junction left unmatched. The CDR3 loop spans 15 amino acids. Per the germline V gene, CDR1 is MNHEY and CDR2 is SVGEGT. The CDR3 bases that were read are TGTGCCAGCAGTTACCAGGGGGCGGGACGAGAGACC. Encoded protein: CASSYQGAGRET. The CDR3 in full is CASSYQGAGRETQYF.

As to this clone: The CDR3 is cut off 3 residues early in the read; its end comes from the germline J gene. This chain links TRBV19 with TRBJ2-7; 11 bases fit TRBD2. The V and J ends lost 5 bases and 2 bases, in that order; junction bases with no gene match: 8. Germline values: CDR1 LNHDA, CDR2 SQIVND (reference sequence). There are 16 residues in the CDR3. CDR3 DNA (partial): TGTGCCAGTAGTCCCCGGACTAGCGGGCCCACCTACGAG. It encodes CASSPRTSGPTYE. The entire CDR3 reads CASSPRTSGPTYEQYF.

As to this clone: Read sequence stops 3 residues before the CDR3 end, and the germline J gene provides the missing end. The chain combines TRBV19 with TRBJ2-7, with TRBD2 matching 10 bases. Germline assignment: CDR1 LNHDA and CDR2 SQIVND (reference sequence). V lost 3 bases, J lost 0 bases, and 2 bases stayed unmatched. The CDR3 is 15 amino acids. CDR3 sequence reads: CASSMGLASSYEQYF. CDR3 DNA (partial): TGTGCCAGTAGTATGGGACTAGCGAGCTCCTACGAG.

A remark on this clone: With the read ending 3 residues before the CDR3 end, the germline J gene is used to fill in that end. The chain is built from TRBV2 and TRBJ2-7; 13 bases align to TRBD2. Trimming cost V 8 bases and J 6 bases; bases outside gene matches: 16. This CDR3 comprises 17 residues. Germline assignment: CDR1 SNHLY and CDR2 FYNNEI. The DNA read from the CDR3 is TGTGCCAGCCGTGGGACTAGCGGGGAACTCGGACTACGCGAG. It is translated as CASRGTSGELGLRE. The whole CDR3 is CASRGTSGELGLREQYF. Full variable domain (remainder filled in from reference TRBV2 and TRBJ2-7): EPEVTQTPSHQVTQMGQEVILRCVPISNHLYFYWYRQILGQKVEFLVSFYNNEISEKSEIFDDQFSVERPDGSNFTLKIRSTKLEDSAMYFCASRGTSGELGLREQYFGPGTRLTVT.

Of note for this clone: The read ends 3 residues early relative to the CDR3; the germline J gene fills the gap. The J gene is TRBJ2-3, the V gene TRBV20-1, with 11 nucleotides matching TRBD2. The germline V gene encodes CDR1 DFQATT and CDR2 SNEGSKA (reference sequence). CDR3 length equals 15 residues. CDR3 DNA (partial): TGCAGTGCTAGAGCCACTAGCGGGAGTATTAAGACG. The encoded protein is CSARATSGSIKT. The CDR3 reads in full as CSARATSGSIKTQYF.

In regard to this clone: Its ends do not fully match the called genes, so a read error is possible. The missing CDR3 end, 3 residues past where the read stops, is filled in from the germline J gene. This rearrangement joins TRBV4-2 to TRBJ2-2, with TRBD2 as a possible D gene (6 bases). CDR3 length: 14 residues. Looked up from germline, CDR1 is LGHNA and CDR2 is YNFKEQ. This CDR3 reads CASSHARDIGELFF. The sequenced CDR3 bases are TGCGCCAGCAGCCATGCGCGGGATATAGGGGAG.

Notes on this clone: The read terminates 3 residues before the CDR3 end, so the remaining end is supplied by the germline J gene. V gene TRBV10-2 combines with J gene TRBJ2-2; possibly TRBD1 for D (6 bases). Germline loops: CDR1 WSHSY, CDR2 SAAADI. CDR3 length equals 16 residues. V was pared by 5 bases and J by 4 bases, with 17 bases between. CDR3 DNA (partial): TGCGCCAGCAGTACGACCGTCGTCAGGGGCACCGGGGAG. Its protein product is CASSTTVVRGTGE. The CDR3 as a whole reads CASSTTVVRGTGELFF.